The 23 T cell receptor beta chains reported below all come from one sample, sequenced in a study of shared clonotypes between healthy human individuals. Sequencing was performed with immunoSEQ multiplex PCR; in TCRdb, only in-frame clones are kept and a portion is missing. Found here are about 1 million clones, 70% to 80% of them singletons; the top ten hold 1.5%. Sequencing used memory CD4+ T cells sorted from blood. Subset denoted: CD45RA-negative fraction. The receptors shown here come from a young man in good health.

The V call is TRBV18, the J call TRBJ1-4, with 8 bases aligning to TRBD1. CDR3 size: 14 residues. Trimming removed 4 bases from V and 5 bases from J; junction bases left unmatched: 3. CDR1 and CDR2 (germline): KGHSH, LQKENI. The DNA for the CDR3 is TGTGCCAGCTCACGGACAGGGCCGAATGAAAAACTGTTTTTT. Amino acids: CASSRTGPNEKLFF.

This clone showed up just a few times. This chain uses TRBV6-6 with TRBJ1-2; tentatively, D is TRBD1 (5 bases). Per the germline V gene, CDR1 is MNHNY and CDR2 is SVGAGI (reference sequence). The CDR3 has 15 residues. The V end was cut by 5 bases, the J end by 0 bases, with 13 bases between. The CDR3 nucleotides are TGTGCCAGCAGTCTCCCTCAGGGAGCTAACTATGGCTACACCTTC. Translating it yields CASSLPQGANYGYTF.

V and J are TRBV19 and TRBJ2-2, with TRBD1 identical over 7 bases. CDR3 length: 16 residues. V trimming: 5 bases; J trimming: 5 bases; junction bases outside the gene matches: 11. Germline loops: CDR1 LNHDA, CDR2 SQIVND (reference sequence). The CDR3 nucleotides are TGTGCCAGTAGTCCCTGGGGGAAACAGGGGACCGGGGAGCTGTTTTTT. Encoded protein: CASSPWGKQGTGELFF.

This chain links TRBV5-4 with TRBJ2-7, with 10 bases aligning to TRBD2. V shed 2 bases, J shed 5 bases, and the junction held 10 bases outside the gene matches. There are 16 residues in the CDR3. Germline V gene sequence: CDR1 SGHNT, CDR2 YYREEE (reference sequence). CDR3 amino acids: CASSFRERGGHDEQYF. In DNA form, the CDR3 reads TGTGCCAGCAGCTTTCGGGAGCGGGGGGGCCACGACGAGCAGTACTTC.

The chain joins TRBV6-5 to TRBJ1-1; D call uncertain. CDR1 is MNHEY and CDR2 is SVGAGI in the germline V gene. CDR3 size: 13 residues. V shed 4 bases and J shed 6 bases, with 12 bases lying between them. CDR3 DNA sequence: TGTGCCAGCAGTTCTCAGATTACCTCTGAAGCTTTCTTT. Its protein is CASSSQITSEAFF.

V and J are TRBV13 and TRBJ2-4; possibly TRBD1 for D (5 bases). The CDR3 covers 15 residues. V lost 3 bases and J 3 bases, leaving 12 bases between the germline ends. Germline lookup yields CDR1 PRHDT and CDR2 FYEKMQ (reference sequence). CDR3 nucleotides: TGTGCCAGCAGCTTCGGTACGACAGTCAAAAACATTCAGTACTTC. Its protein product is CASSFGTTVKNIQYF.

V is TRBV11-2 and J is TRBJ2-5; possible D gene TRBD2, 6 bases. There are 15 residues in the CDR3. Germline V CDR1 and CDR2: SGHAT, FQNNGV. Trimming left V 3 bases short and J 7 bases short, with 18 bases between. Here the CDR3 reads CASSFSLGDGGTQYF. CDR3 in DNA: TGTGCCAGCAGCTTCTCCCTAGGTGACGGGGGGACCCAGTACTTC.

The gene calls are TRBV10-3 and TRBJ1-2; D is unresolved. This CDR3 region has 15 residues. V lost 0 bases, J lost 2 bases, and 10 bases lay in between. The V gene's germline CDR1 is ENHRY and CDR2 SYGVKD. DNA for the CDR3: TGTGCCATCAGTGAGTCGCAGGATTTGAACTATGGCTACACCTTC. It encodes CAISESQDLNYGYTF.

The V and J genes are TRBV14 and TRBJ2-7; D is perhaps TRBD1 or TRBD2 (5 bases each). V lost 5 bases, J lost 4 bases, and 12 bases lay in between. This CDR3 region has 13 residues. Germline V gene data show CDR1 as SGHDN and CDR2 as FVKESK. This CDR3 is CASSWGRIYEQYF. In DNA form, the CDR3 reads TGTGCCAGCAGCTGGGGACGGATTTACGAGCAGTACTTC.

This clone was detected only once. The chain uses TRBV9 and TRBJ2-2, with D maybe TRBD2 (7 bases). Trimming removed 0 bases at V and 5 bases at J, with 11 bases between. This CDR3 region has 15 residues. Germline values: CDR1 SGDLS, CDR2 YYNGEE. The CDR3 region has the DNA TGTGCCAGCAGCGTAGCGGGGGGCAAAACCGGGGAGCTGTTTTTT. This translates into CASSVAGGKTGELFF.

The rearrangement joins TRBV7-2 to TRBJ2-1, with 11 bases that match TRBD2. The CDR3 sequence is 15 residues long. Germline V gene lookup returns CDR1 SGHTA and CDR2 FQGNSA. J was trimmed by 7 bases and V by 3 bases; bases with no gene match: 5. The CDR3 DNA reads TGTGCCAGCAGCTTGGGACTAGCGGAGGGGAATGAGCAGTTCTTC. Amino acids: CASSLGLAEGNEQFF.

This chain joins TRBV6-6 and TRBJ1-5; possible D gene TRBD1, 5 bases. Germline CDR1 MNHNY, CDR2 SVGAGI (reference sequence). V shed 6 bases and J shed 2 bases, with 11 bases lying between them. The CDR3 loop spans 14 amino acids. Written as DNA, the CDR3 is TGTGCCAGCAGAGGGGTTTTGGGCAATCAGCCCCAGCATTTT. It encodes CASRGVLGNQPQHF.

This clone was detected only a few times. The chain couples TRBV30 to TRBJ1-1, with D possibly TRBD1 on 5 matching bases. The length of the CDR3 is 15 residues. Germline assignment: CDR1 GTSNPN and CDR2 SVGIG (reference sequence). CDR3 in DNA: TGTGCTTCACGAGGGATGCGGACAAGGAACACTGAAGCTTTCTTT. It codes for CASRGMRTRNTEAFF.

The gene calls are TRBV6-1 and TRBJ1-6; TRBD1 matches at 7 bases. V was pared by 4 bases and J by 0 bases, with 3 bases of the junction left unmatched. Looked up from germline, CDR1 is MNHNS and CDR2 is SASEGT. This CDR3 region has 16 residues. In DNA form, the CDR3 reads TGTGCCAGCAGTGCGACAGGGAGCTCCTATAATTCACCCCTCCACTTT. This sequence encodes CASSATGSSYNSPLHF.

This chain links TRBV21-1 with TRBJ1-1. TRBV21-1 is a documented pseudogene. The CDR3 runs 13 residues. The CDR3 is CASRAEGDTEAFF. The CDR3 DNA sequence: TGTGCCAGCCGGGCGGAGGGGGACACTGAAGCTTTCTTT.

The V call is TRBV28, the J call TRBJ1-1; D might be TRBD1 (5 bases). Trimming cost V 8 bases and J 5 bases, with 21 bases left between them. This CDR3 is built from 15 residues. Germline V CDR1 and CDR2: MDHEN, SYDVKM. CDR3 nucleotides: TGTGCCAGCGAGTTGGGGGTTGGGATGGGGACTGAAGCTTTCTTT. It yields the protein CASELGVGMGTEAFF. The full variable domain, completed using reference TRBV28 and TRBJ1-1, is DVKVTQSSRYLVKRTGEKVFLECVQDMDHENMFWYRQDPGLGLRLIYFSYDVKMKEKGDIPEGYSVSREKKERFSLILESASTNQTSMYLCASELGVGMGTEAFFGQGTRLTVV.

V and J are TRBV29-1 and TRBJ2-3; D perhaps matches TRBD2 (6 bases). Germline-derived CDR1 and CDR2 are SQVTM and ANQGSEA. The V and J ends lost 2 bases and 3 bases respectively, with 9 bases between them. The CDR3 is 13 amino acids. CDR3 bases: TGCAGCGTTGAATACCGGGGGACAGATACGCAGTATTTT. As protein: CSVEYRGTDTQYF.

This clone was counted only a few times. The chain links TRBV7-2 to TRBJ2-3, with TRBD2 identical over 10 bases. This CDR3 is 15 amino acids long. After removal of 4 bases from V and 4 bases from J, the junction contained 5 bases not matched to a gene. The V gene's germline CDR1 is SGHTA and CDR2 FQGNSA. The CDR3 DNA sequence: TGTGCCAGCAGCTCCTTCGGACTAGCGGCAGATACGCAGTATTTT. It yields the protein CASSSFGLAADTQYF. The complete variable domain, with remaining parts taken from reference TRBV7-2 and TRBJ2-3, reads GAGVSQSPSNKVTEKGKDVELRCDPISGHTALYWYRQSLGQGLEFLIYFQGNSAPDKSGLPSDRFSAERTGGSVSTLTIQRTQQEDSAVYLCASSSFGLAADTQYFGPGTRLTVL.

CDR3 amino acids: CASSIQAARSTNEKLFF. The DNA for the CDR3 is TGTGCCAGTAGTATCCAAGCGGCACGCTCAACTAATGAAAAACTGTTTTTT. The chain couples TRBV19 to TRBJ1-4; no clear D. The germline gives CDR1 LNHDA, CDR2 SQIVND (reference sequence). The V and J ends lost 3 bases and 0 bases respectively, with 14 bases between them. The CDR3 contains 17 residues.

This clone has more than one count but fewer than ten. This chain uses TRBV18 with TRBJ1-6; no reliable D call. This CDR3 has 14 residues. V was pared by 0 bases and J by 7 bases, with 7 bases between. Germline loops: CDR1 KGHSH, CDR2 LQKENI. CDR3 nucleotides: TGTGCCAGCTCACCACCAGGGCACAATTCACCCCTCCACTTT. Amino acid sequence: CASSPPGHNSPLHF.

The chain recombines TRBV6-5 with TRBJ1-2; 7 bases line up with TRBD1. This CDR3 has 14 amino acids. In germline, CDR1 is MNHEY, CDR2 SVGAGI. The V segment lost 4 bases and the J segment 7 bases; nucleotides outside the gene matches: 9. The CDR3 region is CASSSNRQGVGYTF. As DNA, the CDR3 is TGTGCCAGCAGTTCCAACCGACAGGGAGTTGGCTACACCTTC.

About this clone: A far larger clone is off by one base, so a read error is likely. The chain couples TRBV6-5 to TRBJ2-7; D is possibly TRBD1 (5 bases). Germline V gene lookup returns CDR1 MNHEY and CDR2 SVGAGI. The CDR3 runs 14 residues. As DNA, the CDR3 is TGTGTCAGCAGTTACGGGCAGGGTACCTACGAGCAGTACTTC. Translating gives CVSSYGQGTYEQYF.

The CDR3: CSAPTAYGYTF. CDR3 bases: TGCAGTGCTCCGACGGCGTATGGCTACACCTTC. The genes are TRBV20-1 and TRBJ1-2; unclear D gene. Looked up from germline, CDR1 is DFQATT and CDR2 is SNEGSKA (reference sequence). This CDR3 contains 11 residues. V was trimmed by 5 bases and J by 5 bases, leaving 9 bases between them.